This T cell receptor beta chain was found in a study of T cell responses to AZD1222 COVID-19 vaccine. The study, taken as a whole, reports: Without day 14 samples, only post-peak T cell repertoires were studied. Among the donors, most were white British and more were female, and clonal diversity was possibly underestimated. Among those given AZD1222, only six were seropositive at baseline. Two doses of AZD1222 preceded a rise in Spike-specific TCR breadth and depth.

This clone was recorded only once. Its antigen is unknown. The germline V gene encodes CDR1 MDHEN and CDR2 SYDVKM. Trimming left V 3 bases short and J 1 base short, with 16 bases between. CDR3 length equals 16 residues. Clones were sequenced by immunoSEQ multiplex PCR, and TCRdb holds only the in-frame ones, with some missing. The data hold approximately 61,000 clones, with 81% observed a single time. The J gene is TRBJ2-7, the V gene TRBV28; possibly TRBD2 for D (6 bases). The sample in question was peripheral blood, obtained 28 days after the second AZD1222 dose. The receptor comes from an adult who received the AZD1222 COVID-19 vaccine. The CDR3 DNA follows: TGTGCCAGCAGTTTGGGGCCGCGGGGTTTATCCTACGAGCAGTACTTC. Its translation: CASSLGPRGLSYEQYF.